A selection of T cell receptor beta chains follows, all from one sample in a study of blood T cell repertoires in COVID-19. Clones were read by immunoSEQ multiplex PCR, and TCRdb kept only the in-frame ones, dropping some. The sample shows 140,000 to 150,000 clones, 78% of them seen only once. Source material: PBMCs or T cells enriched from blood (not recorded which). The receptors shown here come from a woman aged 45-60 years who had recovered from COVID-19. Each CDR3 is given with its conserved first and last residue. The D gene is left open where the match is weak. Size is stated for part of the rows, as once, few or many counts, or as a class when the clone is expanded.

TRBV19	TRBJ1-1	few	-	CASHRSGLNTEAFF	TGTGCCAGCCATCGTAGTGGGCTGAACACTGAAGCTTTCTTT
TRBV5-1	TRBJ1-6	-	-	CASSLYGTVNSPLHF	TGCGCCAGCAGCCTGTATGGTACGGTTAATTCACCCCTCCACTTT
TRBV4-1	TRBJ1-1	-	TRBD1	CASSLGTGQMNTEAFF	TGCGCCAGCAGCCTGGGGACAGGCCAGATGAACACTGAAGCTTTCTTT
TRBV18	TRBJ2-7	few	TRBD1	CASSQGTGGAYEQYF	TGTGCCAGCTCACAAGGGACAGGGGGAGCCTACGAGCAGTACTTC
TRBV7-9	TRBJ1-4	-	TRBD1	CASSLNTGANEKLFF	TGTGCCAGCAGCTTAAACACAGGGGCTAATGAAAAACTGTTTTTT
TRBV4-1	TRBJ2-1	once	TRBD1	CASSLSTGGPNEQFF	TGCGCCAGCAGCCTATCGACAGGGGGCCCCAATGAGCAGTTCTTC
TRBV18	TRBJ2-5	-	-	CASSPVPQAQETQYF	TGTGCCAGCTCACCAGTTCCGCAGGCCCAAGAGACCCAGTACTTC
TRBV5-1	TRBJ1-5	-	-	CASSLARNQPQHF	TGCGCCAGCAGCTTGGCCCGTAATCAGCCCCAGCATTTT
TRBV6-5	TRBJ2-3	-	-	CASIGFDRSPQYF	TGTGCCAGCATTGGGTTCGACCGGAGCCCGCAGTATTTT
TRBV7-6	TRBJ2-7	-	-	CASSPFARGYSYEQYF	TGTGCCAGCAGCCCGTTCGCGCGGGGTTACTCCTACGAGCAGTACTTC
TRBV5-1	TRBJ1-2	few	TRBD1	CATKASTGAYGYTF	TGCGCCACGAAGGCCTCGACAGGGGCATATGGCTACACCTTC
TRBV18	TRBJ2-1	-	-	CASSPPKGSYNEQFF	TGTGCCAGCTCACCACCTAAGGGGTCTTACAATGAGCAGTTCTTC
TRBV12-3/TRBV12-4	TRBJ1-2	-	-	CASSFGENYGYTF	TGTGCCAGCAGTTTCGGGGAGAACTATGGCTACACCTTC
TRBV3-1/TRBV3-2	TRBJ1-1	once	-	CASSHGFGGEAFF	TGTGCCAGCAGCCACGGTTTCGGGGGAGAAGCTTTCTTT
TRBV5-6	TRBJ1-3	-	-	CASSNTVSAAGNTIYF	TGTGCCAGCAGCAATACAGTATCGGCCGCTGGAAACACCATATATTTT
TRBV6-5	TRBJ2-7	-	TRBD1	CASSSGTGVGEQYF	TGTGCCAGCAGTTCCGGGACAGGGGTGGGCGAGCAGTACTTC
TRBV5-1	TRBJ2-2	once	TRBD1	CASSFAGGVPGELFF	TGCGCCAGCAGCTTTGCAGGGGGCGTCCCCGGGGAGCTGTTTTTT
TRBV28	TRBJ1-2	few	-	CASSSPQYRGYGYTF	TGTGCCAGCAGTTCCCCCCAGTATAGAGGCTATGGCTACACCTTC
TRBV2	TRBJ1-5	few	-	CASREGLEPQHF	TGTGCCAGCAGGGAGGGTTTGGAGCCCCAGCATTTT
TRBV6-2/TRBV6-3	TRBJ1-2	-	-	CASSYNAGPNYGYTF	TGTGCCAGCAGTTACAACGCAGGCCCTAACTATGGCTACACCTTC
TRBV5-8	TRBJ2-1	-	TRBD2	CASSVAGGPGNEQFF	TGTGCCAGCAGCGTAGCGGGGGGGCCGGGGAATGAGCAGTTCTTC
TRBV5-5	TRBJ1-5	-	TRBD1	CASSLWTGGSQPQHF	TGTGCCAGCAGCTTGTGGACAGGGGGATCTCAGCCCCAGCATTTT
TRBV14	TRBJ2-7	few	TRBD1	CASSQDPGQGSYEQYF	TGTGCCAGCAGCCAAGACCCGGGACAGGGCTCCTACGAGCAGTACTTC
TRBV9	TRBJ1-6	-	-	CASTLGQGNSPLHF	TGTGCCAGCACCCTAGGGCAGGGAAATTCACCCCTCCACTTT
TRBV5-1	TRBJ1-4	-	-	CASSFQGTRGLNEKLFF	TGCGCCAGCAGCTTCCAGGGGACTAGGGGTTTGAATGAAAAACTGTTTTTT
TRBV28	TRBJ1-2	-	TRBD1	CASRMTGDYGYTF	TGTGCCAGCAGGATGACAGGGGACTATGGCTACACCTTC
TRBV7-9	TRBJ2-1	few	TRBD2	CAREKGLAGSYNEQFF	TGTGCCAGGGAAAAGGGACTAGCAGGCTCCTACAATGAGCAGTTCTTC
TRBV19	TRBJ1-5	-	-	CASSIGGRGQPQHF	TGTGCCAGTAGTATAGGCGGGAGAGGTCAGCCCCAGCATTTT
TRBV28	TRBJ2-3	-	-	CASSLLYSTDTQYF	TGTGCCAGCAGTTTACTATACAGCACAGATACGCAGTATTTT